Shown below are 29 T cell receptor beta chains from a single sample sequenced in a study of OX40 agonist ivuxolimab in advanced cancers. Repertoires were generated with immunoSEQ multiplex PCR, while TCRdb's copy carries only in-frame clones and drops some. The sample has approximately 84,000 clones, about 80% seen once. The source was CD4+ or CD8+ T cells sorted from blood, collected in a trial of the OX40 agonist ivuxolimab. These receptors were taken from an adult with an advanced solid tumor such as melanoma, head and neck, liver or kidney cancer.

The chain employs TRBV9 and TRBJ1-3, with D possibly matching TRBD1 (6 bases). V lost 3 bases, J lost 5 bases, and 9 bases lay in between. The CDR3 sequence is 13 residues long. The germline CDR1 and CDR2 sequences are SGDLS and YYNGEE. CDR3 nucleotide sequence: TGTGCCAGCAGCGCCCAGGGGCGAAACACCATATATTTT. Protein product: CASSAQGRNTIYF.

V is TRBV5-1 and J is TRBJ2-1, with no clear D. Germline assignment: CDR1 SGHRS and CDR2 YFSETQ. The CDR3 has 12 residues. The germline V and J ends were trimmed by 0 bases and 5 bases, with 3 bases remaining between them. This CDR3 is CASSLGDNEQFF. In nucleotides, the CDR3 is TGCGCCAGCAGCTTGGGTGACAATGAGCAGTTCTTC.

The chain couples TRBV7-9 to TRBJ1-5; D gene unclear. The germline V and J ends were trimmed by 3 bases and 3 bases, with 3 bases remaining between them. Germline V lookup: CDR1 SEHNR, CDR2 FQNEAQ (reference sequence). This CDR3 is 12 amino acids long. CDR3 bases: TGTGCCAGCAGCTTCCCCAATCAGCCCCAGCATTTT. This codes for CASSFPNQPQHF.

J is TRBJ1-2 and V is TRBV28; TRBD1 agrees at 7 bases. With 6 bases clipped from V and 2 bases from J, the junction kept 3 bases outside the gene matches. The CDR3 has 13 amino acids. Germline-derived CDR1 and CDR2 are MDHEN and SYDVKM. CDR3 sequence: CASSEGQNYGYTF. The CDR3 nucleotides read TGTGCCAGCAGCGAGGGACAGAACTATGGCTACACCTTC.

This clone showed up just a few times. The chain links TRBV28 to TRBJ1-2, with 7 nucleotides matching TRBD1. The length of the CDR3 is 16 residues. Germline lookup yields CDR1 MDHEN and CDR2 SYDVKM. The V gene end was trimmed by 6 bases and the J gene end by 5 bases; junction bases not matched to a gene: 15. DNA for the CDR3: TGTGCCAGCAGCTCGCCACTAGGGGGCGTCCTATATGGCTACACCTTC. Translated, it gives CASSSPLGGVLYGYTF.

This rearrangement joins TRBV15 to TRBJ1-5; D is ambiguous. Germline-derived CDR1 and CDR2 are LNHNV and YYDKDF (reference sequence). The germline V and J ends were trimmed by 0 bases and 2 bases, with 14 bases remaining between them. The CDR3 runs to 17 residues. The CDR3 loop reads CATSREQVGDGNQPQHF. CDR3 nucleotides: TGTGCCACCAGCAGAGAGCAGGTTGGGGATGGCAATCAGCCCCAGCATTTT.

The V gene is TRBV6-5, the J gene TRBJ2-3; D call uncertain. V lost 1 base to trimming and J lost 3 bases, with 8 bases between them. Germline assignment: CDR1 MNHEY and CDR2 SVGAGI. This CDR3 has 14 amino acids. The CDR3 protein is CASSYFWDTDTQYF. CDR3 sequence (DNA): TGTGCCAGCAGTTACTTTTGGGATACAGATACGCAGTATTTT.

The rearrangement uses TRBV6-6 and TRBJ2-3; D not certain. The germline gives CDR1 MNHNY, CDR2 SVGAGI (reference sequence). The V end was cut by 6 bases, the J end by 1 base, with 5 bases between. CDR3 length: 12 amino acids. CDR3 in DNA: TGTGCCAGCAGCCTGCGCACAGATACGCAGTATTTT. Protein sequence: CASSLRTDTQYF.

The chain has TRBV7-9 and TRBJ2-7; D not resolved. Germline CDR1 SEHNR, CDR2 FQNEAQ (reference sequence). Trimming pared 8 bases from V and 0 bases from J, leaving 5 bases between. This CDR3 has 11 residues. Here the CDR3 reads CASGRSYEQYV. In DNA form, the CDR3 reads TGTGCCAGCGGACGCTCCTACGAGCAGTACGTC.

The chain joins TRBV28 to TRBJ2-2; D gene uncertain. Trimming removed 3 bases at V and 6 bases at J, with 11 bases between. The CDR3 contains 14 residues. The germline CDR1 and CDR2 sequences are MDHEN and SYDVKM. The CDR3 DNA reads TGTGCCAGCAGTTTCCTCCCAGGTTCCGGGGAGCTGTTTTTT. Protein product: CASSFLPGSGELFF.

As concerns this clone: Other DNA sequences within the sample encode an identical CDR3. V and J are TRBV18 and TRBJ2-5; 8 nucleotides align to TRBD2. CDR1 is KGHSH and CDR2 is LQKENI in the germline V gene. The CDR3 is 16 residues long. V shed 2 bases, J shed 2 bases, and the junction held 7 bases outside the gene matches. The CDR3: CASSPGTSGGQETQYF. The CDR3 DNA reads TGTGCCAGCTCACCAGGGACTAGTGGGGGGCAAGAGACCCAGTACTTC.

The V call is TRBV2, the J call TRBJ1-1; maybe TRBD1 (5 bases). Germline assignment: CDR1 SNHLY and CDR2 FYNNEI. V was clipped by 2 bases and J by 4 bases, with 14 bases between them. The CDR3 length is 15 residues. The CDR3 DNA reads TGTGCCAGCAGTGAATGGGGGGTTGGACGCACTGAAGCTTTCTTT. Protein product: CASSEWGVGRTEAFF.

This sequence joins TRBV4-3 and TRBJ2-5; 9 bases line up with TRBD1. Germline V lookup: CDR1 LGHNA, CDR2 YSLEER. The CDR3 covers 16 residues. V shed 5 bases, J shed 3 bases, and the junction held 10 bases outside the gene matches. CDR3 protein: CASSYGTGRGKETQYF. CDR3 coding DNA: TGCGCCAGCAGCTACGGGACAGGGAGAGGGAAAGAGACCCAGTACTTC.

The chain employs TRBV5-1 and TRBJ1-5; D remains ambiguous. V was trimmed by 3 bases and J by 2 bases, leaving 9 bases between them. The CDR3 totals 14 residues. Germline CDR1 SGHRS, CDR2 YFSETQ. The CDR3 DNA sequence: TGCGCCAGCAGCTCGGGAGAGGGCAATCAGCCCCAGCATTTT. Amino acid sequence: CASSSGEGNQPQHF.

The rearrangement links TRBV2 to TRBJ1-5, with a weak D call TRBD1 (6 bases). The CDR3 length is 15 residues. The V end was cut by 8 bases, the J end by 1 base, with 15 bases between. In germline, CDR1 is SNHLY, CDR2 FYNNEI. In DNA, the CDR3 is TGTGCCAGCGGAGGGGGTTATGGAAGCAATCAGCCCCAGCATTTT. It yields the protein CASGGGYGSNQPQHF.

The genes are TRBV7-6 and TRBJ2-5, with D unclear. There are 11 residues in the CDR3. V was trimmed by 5 bases and J by 4 bases, leaving 5 bases between them. CDR1 SGHVS and CDR2 FNYEAQ come from the germline V gene. Here the CDR3 reads CASSTGETQYF. In nucleotides, the CDR3 is TGTGCCAGCAGCACCGGAGAGACCCAGTACTTC.

The chain combines TRBV18 with TRBJ2-2; TRBD2 is a possible D gene (5 bases). The V gene lost 3 bases and the J gene lost 4 bases, with 9 bases spanning the gap. The CDR3 sequence is 14 residues long. Germline loops: CDR1 KGHSH, CDR2 LQKENI. The CDR3 loop is CASSPYEGTGELFF. As DNA, the CDR3 is TGTGCCAGCTCACCTTACGAGGGCACCGGGGAGCTGTTTTTT.

This chain connects TRBV6-6 to TRBJ2-2, with TRBD2 as a possible D gene (7 bases). The germline V gene encodes CDR1 MNHNY and CDR2 SVGAGI (reference sequence). The CDR3 runs 15 residues. Deletions cut 5 bases from V and 6 bases from J, with 16 bases between. The CDR3 loop is CASSHRGGLAGELFF. CDR3 DNA: TGTGCCAGCAGTCATAGGGGGGGGCTTGCCGGGGAGCTGTTTTTT.

V is TRBV27 and J is TRBJ1-2; 9 nucleotides agree with TRBD1. CDR3 length equals 21 residues. The germline V gene encodes CDR1 MNHEY and CDR2 SMNVEV (reference sequence). V shed 0 bases, J shed 1 base, and the junction held 18 bases outside the gene matches. The CDR3: CASSLSEGYIGTGTFNYGYTF. In DNA, the CDR3 is TGTGCCAGCAGTTTATCCGAGGGATATATCGGGACAGGGACTTTTAACTATGGCTACACCTTC.

This rearrangement joins TRBV6-1 to TRBJ1-1, with TRBD1 as a possible D gene (5 bases). V lost 5 bases and J lost 4, with 14 bases in between. Germline assignment: CDR1 MNHNS and CDR2 SASEGT. The CDR3 has 14 amino acids. The CDR3 sequence: CASSYFRQGTEAFF. The CDR3, as DNA: TGTGCCAGCAGTTATTTTCGGCAGGGCACTGAAGCTTTCTTT.

The J gene is TRBJ2-2, the V gene TRBV5-4; D is possibly TRBD2 (5 bases). CDR1 is SGHNT, CDR2 YYREEE, per germline (reference sequence). Trimming pared 4 bases from V and 3 bases from J, leaving 16 bases between. There are 16 residues in the CDR3. The CDR3, as DNA: TGTGCCAGCAGCCGTCCTGGTAGCGCGGACACCGGGGAGCTGTTTTTT. It specifies CASSRPGSADTGELFF.

The rearrangement links TRBV7-9 to TRBJ1-4, with unresolved D. V lost 2 bases, J lost 0 bases, and 10 bases lay in between. This CDR3 contains 16 residues. Germline-derived CDR1 and CDR2 are SEHNR and FQNEAQ (reference sequence). The CDR3 is CASSLSATATNEKLFF. The CDR3 DNA follows: TGTGCCAGCAGCTTATCAGCCACTGCAACTAATGAAAAACTGTTTTTT. Full variable domain (remainder filled in from reference TRBV7-9 and TRBJ1-4): DTGVSQNPRHKITKRGQNVTFRCDPISEHNRLYWYRQTLGQGPEFLTYFQNEAQLEKSRLLSDRFSAERPKGSFSTLEIQRTEQGDSAMYLCASSLSATATNEKLFFGSGTQLSVL.

The sample holds one count of this clone. The chain uses TRBV5-1 and TRBJ1-4, with 8 bases that match TRBD1. This CDR3 region has 14 residues. Trimming at V came to 1 base and at J to 6 bases, leaving 2 bases not matched to a gene. Germline CDR1 SGHRS, CDR2 YFSETQ. CDR3 DNA: TGCGCCAGCAGCTTGCAGGGGGCGTATGAAAAACTGTTTTTT. It encodes CASSLQGAYEKLFF.

This chain uses TRBV7-2 with TRBJ2-5; 9 nucleotides agree with TRBD1. The DNA end is more similar to TRBJ2-7, so the J call may be wrong. Germline V gives CDR1 SGHTA, CDR2 FQGNSA. The CDR3 sequence is 16 residues long. CDR3 nucleotides: TGTGCCAGCAGCCTTGGAATGGCGGGACAGGGTTACGAGCAGTACTTC. Protein sequence: CASSLGMAGQGYEQYF.

CDR3 sequence reads: CACRLSGTEAFF. CDR3 DNA sequence: TGTGCCTGCCGACTATCGGGGACTGAAGCTTTCTTT. The gene calls are TRBV30 and TRBJ1-1; D remains unclear. The germline V gene has CDR1 GTSNPN and CDR2 SVGIG (reference sequence). This CDR3 has 12 residues. V lost 6 bases and J 5 bases, leaving 13 bases between the germline ends.

J is TRBJ2-7 and V is TRBV6-5; the D is unclear. Deletions cut 4 bases from V and 5 bases from J, with 6 bases between. The CDR3 is 11 residues long. CDR1 MNHEY and CDR2 SVGAGI come from the germline V gene. The CDR3 bases are TGTGCCAGCAGTTCAGGAGACGAGCAGTACGTC. Translation gives CASSSGDEQYV.

This sequence joins TRBV28 and TRBJ2-7, with TRBD1 matching over 11 bases. This CDR3 is 14 amino acids long. Germline V gives CDR1 MDHEN, CDR2 SYDVKM. The ends lost 5 bases at V and 7 bases at J; junction bases unmatched: 7. Here the CDR3 reads CASSPGQGAGEQYF. CDR3 in DNA: TGTGCCAGCAGTCCCGGACAGGGGGCGGGAGAGCAGTACTTC.

This chain joins TRBV28 and TRBJ2-3; D is unresolved. The V end was cut by 5 bases, the J end by 2 bases, with 14 bases between. Germline CDR1 is MDHEN and CDR2 is SYDVKM. The CDR3 covers 15 residues. The CDR3 sequence: CASSKKDPLTDTQYF. CDR3 sequence (DNA): TGTGCCAGCAGTAAAAAGGACCCTCTCACAGATACGCAGTATTTT.

Points on this clone: In the same sample, other DNA sequences code for this CDR3. The chain combines TRBV5-5 with TRBJ1-5; TRBD1 might be the D (6 bases). Trimming pared 2 bases from V and 6 bases from J, leaving 12 bases between. CDR1 and CDR2 from the germline V gene are SGHKS and YYEKEE (reference sequence). The CDR3 extends over 14 amino acids. As DNA, the CDR3 is TGTGCCAGCAGCTTAGAAGGGGGGGGTCAGCCCCAGCATTTT. It yields the protein CASSLEGGGQPQHF.